A few counts support the clone carrying this TCR beta chain. Its antigen is still unknown. PCR was performed using 60 Vbeta and 13 Jbeta primers. Per the original data handling: It was a later analysis that counted about 80 million unique TCR beta chains, of which roughly 10 million were shared. Data came from immunoSEQ multiplex PCR; TCRdb stores just in-frame clones and leaves some out. V, J and clone size reflect that table, while D and trimming were determined from the DNA. The sample includes around 76,000 clones, around 81% of them seen just once. This sample was included in a study of cytomegalovirus exposure and HLA in healthy donors. The CDR3 contains 14 residues. The germline V gene encodes CDR1 SGHTA and CDR2 FQGNSA. The germline V and J ends were trimmed by 2 bases and 7 bases, with 12 bases remaining between them. General study findings and limits: Among TCR sequences, most were rare, though some public TCRs appeared in many donors. As a later analysis revealed, most CMV-associated TCR beta chains appeared HLA-restricted. The study had only CMV serostatus as immune exposure information.

The genes are TRBV7-2 and TRBJ2-1, with D possibly matching TRBD1 (6 bases). Sequencing used PBMCs. The source of this sequence is a middle-aged man in good health and CMV-seronegative. In DNA, the CDR3 is TGTGCCAGCAGCTTACAGGGGTTGGGGAATGAGCAGTTCTTC. Encoded protein: CASSLQGLGNEQFF.